These 32 T cell receptor beta chains share one sample of origin, sequenced in a study of cytotoxic CD8 clonotypes in ibrutinib-treated CLL. TCRdb's table, derived via immunoSEQ multiplex PCR, lists solely in-frame clones and lacks some. The data contain more than 200,000 clones, 70% of them seen just once; the ten biggest clones take up over 15%. Sample: PBMCs, taken after 24 months of ibrutinib treatment. The source of these receptors is a human donor with chronic lymphocytic leukemia.

The chain uses TRBV7-2 and TRBJ2-7; D might be TRBD1 or TRBD2, each matching 5 bases. V dropped 7 bases and J dropped 3 bases, with 16 bases sitting between them. This CDR3 spans 14 amino acids. The germline V gene has CDR1 SGHTA and CDR2 FQGNSA. The CDR3 region has the DNA TGTGCCAGCACCTGGGGCGGAGGCGACTACGAGCAGTACTTC. Protein sequence: CASTWGGGDYEQYF.

The rearrangement uses TRBV29-1 and TRBJ1-5, with D unresolved. The germline V and J ends were trimmed by 1 base and 2 bases, with 15 bases remaining between them. The germline gives CDR1 SQVTM, CDR2 ANQGSEA. This CDR3 is 16 amino acids long. CDR3 DNA: TGCAGCGTTGAAGTTGAGTGGGAATTGGGCAATCAGCCCCAGCATTTT. It specifies CSVEVEWELGNQPQHF.

On this clone: An end of the junction does not agree with germline; a read error may underlie this. This chain connects TRBV7-7 to TRBJ2-5, with 8 bases aligning to TRBD2. There are 15 residues in the CDR3. Germline lookup yields CDR1 SSHAT and CDR2 FNYEAQ (reference sequence). CDR3 loop: CASSSDPSGQETQYF. For the CDR3, the DNA is TGTGCTAGCAGCTCGGATCCTAGCGGGCAAGAGACCCAGTACTTC.

Points on this clone: Distinct nucleotide sequences in the sample also encode this CDR3. This chain uses TRBV29-1 with TRBJ2-7; D call uncertain. The V end lost 4 bases, the J end lost 0 bases, and 7 bases lay between the germline ends. Germline CDR1 and CDR2: SQVTM and ANQGSEA. The CDR3 totals 12 residues. CDR3 nucleotide sequence: TGCAGCGTTGTCCGGAACTCCTACGAGCAGTACTTC. Translating gives CSVVRNSYEQYF.

This clone showed up just a few times. This sequence joins TRBV6-5 and TRBJ2-7, with D perhaps TRBD2 (6 bases). The CDR3 loop spans 13 amino acids. Between the trimmed V and J ends, which lost 4 bases and 7 bases, there was a span of 14 bases. CDR1 is MNHEY and CDR2 is SVGAGI in the germline V gene. CDR3 DNA sequence: TGTGCCAGCAGTTTACGGGAGAATGTAGAGCAGTACTTC. Protein sequence: CASSLRENVEQYF.

The chain uses TRBV4-2 and TRBJ2-7; no reliable D call. Between the trimmed V and J ends, which lost 0 bases and 7 bases, there was a span of 13 bases. The V gene's germline CDR1 is LGHNA and CDR2 YNFKEQ. There are 14 residues in the CDR3. The CDR3 protein is CASSQEAPLVEQYF. The CDR3 region has the DNA TGTGCCAGCAGCCAAGAGGCCCCCCTAGTAGAGCAGTACTTC.

The chain uses TRBV19 and TRBJ2-1; D unresolved. The CDR3 is made up of 10 amino acids. The V end lost 11 bases, the J end lost 7 bases, and 9 bases lay between the germline ends. Germline V gives CDR1 LNHDA, CDR2 SQIVND (reference sequence). CDR3 bases: TGTGCCTCGTCCCTAAATGAGCAGTTCTTC. It codes for CASSLNEQFF.

The chain links TRBV27 to TRBJ1-5, with D unresolved. Germline V gives CDR1 MNHEY, CDR2 SMNVEV (reference sequence). This CDR3 has 13 amino acids. Trimming cost V 4 bases and J 6 bases, with 10 bases left between them. The CDR3 DNA sequence: TGTGCCAGCAGTTCGAAGGAAGGTCAGCCCCAGCATTTT. Protein: CASSSKEGQPQHF.

The gene calls are TRBV25-1 and TRBJ1-2; 7 bases align to TRBD1. Germline V CDR1 and CDR2: MGHDK, SYGVNS. V lost 3 bases and J lost 3; bases outside the gene matches: 7. The CDR3 has 15 amino acids. The CDR3 DNA is TGTGCCAGCAGTGATGATCAGGGGGAATACTATGGCTACACCTTC. Translation gives CASSDDQGEYYGYTF.

The V gene is TRBV7-9, the J gene TRBJ2-1; weak D call: TRBD1 (5 bases). Deletions cut 2 bases from V and 5 bases from J, with 10 bases between. The CDR3 consists of 14 residues. Germline CDR1 is SEHNR and CDR2 is FQNEAQ (reference sequence). The CDR3 reads CASSLNRNDNEQFF. CDR3 nucleotides: TGTGCCAGCAGCTTAAACAGGAATGACAATGAGCAGTTCTTC.

The chain employs TRBV19 and TRBJ2-7; D is possibly TRBD2 (6 bases). V shed 4 bases and J shed 0 bases, with 13 bases lying between them. The CDR3 has 15 amino acids. Germline assignment: CDR1 LNHDA and CDR2 SQIVND (reference sequence). The chain's CDR3 is CASSKSAGSSYEQYF. CDR3 bases: TGTGCCAGTAGTAAGTCCGCCGGGAGCTCCTACGAGCAGTACTTC.

The genes are TRBV5-4 and TRBJ1-4; D is uncertain. The V gene's germline CDR1 is SGHNT and CDR2 YYREEE (reference sequence). V lost 4 bases to trimming and J lost 8 bases, with 15 bases between them. CDR3 size: 14 residues. CDR3 loop: CASSTGVEPEKLFF. The CDR3 nucleotides read TGTGCCAGCAGCACTGGCGTGGAGCCCGAAAAACTGTTTTTT.

This clone was found a few times. This specimen includes other DNA sequences encoding the same CDR3. The chain couples TRBV5-8 to TRBJ1-1; tentative D call: TRBD1 (5 bases). The V gene lost 4 bases and the J gene lost 2 bases, with 9 bases spanning the gap. The germline V gene has CDR1 SGHTS and CDR2 YDEGEE. This CDR3 comprises 13 residues. Here the CDR3 DNA reads TGTGCCAGCAGCCTCGGGGGTAACACTGAAGCTTTCTTT. Residues: CASSLGGNTEAFF.

The V gene is TRBV2, the J gene TRBJ2-7; TRBD1 matches at 7 bases. Germline-derived CDR1 and CDR2 are SNHLY and FYNNEI. The CDR3 covers 13 residues. With 6 bases clipped from V and 4 bases from J, the junction kept 6 bases outside the gene matches. The CDR3 is CASRTGLGYEQYF. The CDR3, as DNA: TGTGCCAGCAGGACAGGGTTGGGGTACGAGCAGTACTTC.

The gene calls are TRBV27 and TRBJ2-1, with 10 bases matching TRBD2. Germline V gene data show CDR1 as MNHEY and CDR2 as SMNVEV (reference sequence). Germline trimming cut 5 bases from V and 7 bases from J; bases unmatched to any gene: 8. This CDR3 is built from 15 residues. DNA of the CDR3: TGTGCCAGCAGTATAACTAGCGGGATATCAAATGAGCAGTTCTTC. Protein product: CASSITSGISNEQFF.

J is TRBJ2-3 and V is TRBV25-1; tentatively, D is TRBD1 or TRBD2 (6 bases each). This CDR3 contains 15 residues. Germline CDR1 and CDR2: MGHDK and SYGVNS. With 6 bases removed from V and 5 bases from J, the gap between germline ends came to 18 bases. CDR3 residues: CASSDGGTTQDTQYF. The CDR3 DNA reads TGTGCCAGCAGCGACGGCGGGACAACGCAAGATACGCAGTATTTT. Full variable domain (remainder filled in from reference TRBV25-1 and TRBJ2-3): EADIYQTPRYLVIGTGKKITLECSQTMGHDKMYWYQQDPGMELHLIHYSYGVNSTEKGDLSSESTVSRIRTEHFPLTLESARPSHTSQYLCASSDGGTTQDTQYFGPGTRLTVL.

The chain joins TRBV6-4 to TRBJ2-1, with 8 positions matching TRBD2. The CDR3 extends over 13 amino acids. Germline assignment: CDR1 MRHNA and CDR2 SNTAGT. Losses at the gene ends were 5 bases for V and 9 bases for J; bases not matched to a gene: 6. The CDR3 sequence is CASSSGSGSEQFF. CDR3 DNA: TGTGCCAGCAGTAGCGGGAGCGGGAGTGAGCAGTTCTTC.

The chain has TRBV2 and TRBJ2-7; 8 bases are a match to TRBD1. CDR1 SNHLY and CDR2 FYNNEI come from the germline V gene. After removal of 7 bases from V and 3 bases from J, the junction contained 5 bases not matched to a gene. CDR3 length: 13 amino acids. The CDR3 region has the DNA TGTGCCAGCAAAGGACAGGGAAACTACGAGCAGTACTTC. It codes for CASKGQGNYEQYF. Full variable domain (rest looked up from reference TRBV2 and TRBJ2-7): EPEVTQTPSHQVTQMGQEVILRCVPISNHLYFYWYRQILGQKVEFLVSFYNNEISEKSEIFDDQFSVERPDGSNFTLKIRSTKLEDSAMYFCASKGQGNYEQYFGPGTRLTVT.

The genes are TRBV6-6 and TRBJ2-7; the match to TRBD1 covers 9 bases. Germline V gives CDR1 MNHNY, CDR2 SVGAGI (reference sequence). The CDR3 loop spans 15 amino acids. The J segment lost 2 bases and the V segment lost 5 bases, leaving 7 bases of the junction unmatched. The DNA of the CDR3 is TGTGCCAGCAGTCGATCGGGACAGGGCGCCTACGAGCAGTACTTC. It translates to CASSRSGQGAYEQYF.

The J gene is TRBJ1-3, the V gene TRBV11-2; the match to TRBD1 covers 7 bases. The CDR3 runs to 15 residues. Germline values: CDR1 SGHAT, CDR2 FQNNGV. Trimming at V came to 4 bases and at J to 4 bases, leaving 7 bases not matched to a gene. CDR3 in amino acids: CASSSLTGKGNTIYF. DNA of the CDR3: TGTGCCAGCAGCTCCTTGACAGGGAAAGGAAACACCATATATTTT.

This sequence joins TRBV2 and TRBJ1-5, with 10 bases identical to TRBD1. Germline V CDR1 and CDR2: SNHLY, FYNNEI. This CDR3 comprises 14 residues. Trimming cost V 4 bases and J 6 bases; bases outside gene matches: 3. CDR3 DNA sequence: TGTGCCAGCAGTGGACAGGGGGCTAGTCAGCCCCAGCATTTT. Protein sequence: CASSGQGASQPQHF.

The chain uses TRBV29-1 and TRBJ1-3, with a weak D call TRBD1 (6 bases). The germline V gene has CDR1 SQVTM and CDR2 ANQGSEA. The V and J ends lost 5 bases and 2 bases respectively, with 16 bases between them. This CDR3 contains 15 residues. The CDR3 sequence: CSVSLTGAAGNTIYF. The CDR3 coding sequence is TGCAGCGTTTCTTTGACAGGTGCCGCTGGAAACACCATATATTTT.

This clone was seen only a few times. The V gene is TRBV6-1, the J gene TRBJ1-2; D is unclear. The CDR3 covers 13 residues. V lost 1 base to trimming and J lost 2 bases, with 5 bases between them. From germline, CDR1 is MNHNS and CDR2 SASEGT. CDR3 nucleotides: TGTGCCAGCAGTGAAGACGGGAACTATGGCTACACCTTC. This codes for CASSEDGNYGYTF.

This chain connects TRBV7-2 to TRBJ1-4; D gene unclear. The CDR3 runs to 12 residues. Trimming removed 1 base at V and 10 bases at J, with 7 bases between. Germline V lookup: CDR1 SGHTA, CDR2 FQGNSA. The CDR3 bases are TGTGCCAGCAGCTTAGAGGTGGGAAAACTGTTTTTT. This codes for CASSLEVGKLFF.

This chain uses TRBV6-5 with TRBJ1-4; D gene unclear. The CDR3 is 14 residues long. CDR1 and CDR2 (germline): MNHEY, SVGAGI. With 5 bases removed from V and 10 bases from J, the gap between germline ends came to 17 bases. The DNA for the CDR3 is TGTGCCAGCAGTCCGGGCCCAGCGGCAGGAAAACTGTTTTTT. Its protein is CASSPGPAAGKLFF.

V is TRBV5-1 and J is TRBJ2-3; D is perhaps TRBD1 or TRBD2 (7 bases each). The germline V gene encodes CDR1 SGHRS and CDR2 YFSETQ. V was shortened by 5 bases and J by 3 bases, with 16 bases between the two germline ends. The CDR3 is made up of 15 amino acids. CDR3 DNA: TGCGCCAGCAGGCATCGACAGGGACTAACAGATACGCAGTATTTT. Encoded protein: CASRHRQGLTDTQYF.

This clone was detected a few times. The chain links TRBV5-1 to TRBJ2-1; D unclear. The CDR3 runs 13 residues. Germline V CDR1 and CDR2: SGHRS, YFSETQ. V dropped 0 bases and J dropped 2 bases, with 3 bases sitting between them. The CDR3 reads CASSLDAYNEQFF. The DNA for the CDR3 is TGCGCCAGCAGCTTGGACGCCTACAATGAGCAGTTCTTC.

The genes are TRBV27 and TRBJ2-1; perhaps TRBD2 as D (5 bases). The germline gives CDR1 MNHEY, CDR2 SMNVEV (reference sequence). The CDR3 extends over 16 amino acids. V was shortened by 5 bases and J by 0 bases, with 14 bases between the two germline ends. CDR3 residues: CASSAITGSSYNEQFF. Written as DNA, the CDR3 is TGTGCCAGCAGTGCTATAACTGGGAGCTCCTACAATGAGCAGTTCTTC.

V and J are TRBV28 and TRBJ1-4; D remains unclear. Germline V gene lookup returns CDR1 MDHEN and CDR2 SYDVKM. The length of the CDR3 is 18 residues. V shed 6 bases and J shed 8 bases, with 28 bases lying between them. The CDR3 nucleotides are TGTGCCAGCAGATCTGCTAACGTCGAATGGGCGAAAGGAGAAAAACTGTTTTTT. Its protein product is CASRSANVEWAKGEKLFF.

This clone was observed a few times. This rearrangement joins TRBV9 to TRBJ2-7; D is possibly TRBD1 (5 bases). V dropped 0 bases and J dropped 6 bases, with 16 bases sitting between them. Germline lookup yields CDR1 SGDLS and CDR2 YYNGEE. The CDR3 is 15 residues long. CDR3 protein: CASSVEGAPTSEQYF. CDR3 DNA sequence: TGTGCCAGCAGCGTAGAAGGGGCTCCCACGTCCGAGCAGTACTTC.

V is TRBV7-9 and J is TRBJ2-7, with TRBD2 matching over 10 bases. The germline gives CDR1 SEHNR, CDR2 FQNEAQ (reference sequence). The CDR3 contains 17 residues. The J segment lost 4 bases and the V segment lost 4 bases, leaving 13 bases of the junction unmatched. The DNA of the CDR3 is TGTGCCAGCAGCTCCCGACCCGGGACTAGCGAGAGATACGAGCAGTACTTC. Protein sequence: CASSSRPGTSERYEQYF. Supplemented by reference TRBV7-9 and TRBJ2-7, the full variable domain reads DTGVSQNPRHKITKRGQNVTFRCDPISEHNRLYWYRQTLGQGPEFLTYFQNEAQLEKSRLLSDRFSAERPKGSFSTLEIQRTEQGDSAMYLCASSSRPGTSERYEQYFGPGTRLTVT.

This chain links TRBV4-2 with TRBJ2-3, with 9 bases that match TRBD1. The CDR3 is 18 amino acids. Trimming at V came to 0 bases and at J to 2 bases, leaving 9 bases not matched to a gene. Per the germline V gene, CDR1 is LGHNA and CDR2 is YNFKEQ. CDR3 amino acids: CASSQDSYGTGNTDTQYF. CDR3 DNA: TGTGCCAGCAGCCAAGATTCTTACGGGACAGGGAACACAGATACGCAGTATTTT.